This T cell receptor (beta chain) is from a study of tumor-infiltrating lymphocytes in localized non-small cell lung cancer. Background on the study: Several tumor histologies, both smoking statuses, and some post-neoadjuvant chemotherapy samples were included.

Here immunoSEQ multiplex PCR was the method, and the copy in TCRdb shows in-frame clones only, minus some. The sample has about 23,000 clones, just under 70% seen once. This clone occurred once. Its antigen remains unknown. Study-wide results and limits: Immunotypes IM1 and IM2 had similar TCR-derived T-cell fractions.

CDR1 and CDR2 (germline): SQVTM, ANQGSEA. The CDR3 covers 14 residues. V was shortened by 8 bases and J by 1 base, with 14 bases between the two germline ends. This clonotype was obtained from a human donor with non-small cell lung cancer. Sample: lung tumor tissue. The chain combines TRBV29-1 with TRBJ2-2, with D maybe TRBD1 (6 bases). The CDR3 bases are TGCAGCATCTACCTGGGACAGAACACCGGGGAGCTGTTTTTT. It is translated as CSIYLGQNTGELFF.